These T cell receptor beta chains were read from a single sample in a study of cytomegalovirus exposure and HLA in healthy donors. Profiling relied on immunoSEQ multiplex PCR, and the TCRdb table lists in-frame clones only, not all of them. The data hold about 170,000 clones, with about four fifths observed a single time. The sample comprised PBMCs. The receptor set was obtained from a male donor in good health and CMV-seronegative. CDR3s include the opening cysteine and the closing phenylalanine or tryptophan. Fields, in order: D gene, V gene, clone size, J gene, CDR3 protein. A D gene is named only where the DNA matches it firmly. The listing skips clone size in some rows; elsewhere it reads once, few, many or a size class.

NA	TRBV5-1	NA	TRBJ1-4	CASSLEGHTNEKLFF
NA	TRBV2	NA	TRBJ2-5	CASRLGETQYF
TRBD1	TRBV9	NA	TRBJ1-5	CASSGGQGVQPQHF
TRBD1	TRBV6-5	NA	TRBJ2-1	CASGIPGQGFNEQFF
NA	TRBV9	few	TRBJ2-7	CASSVGGSSYEQYF
NA	TRBV12-2	NA	TRBJ2-3	CASRLTTSGEGISTDTQYF
NA	TRBV21-1	few	TRBJ2-7	CASSKGGLSF
NA	TRBV7-3	NA	TRBJ2-6	CASSLGGGTGANVLTF
TRBD2	TRBV15	NA	TRBJ2-3	CATIRRGGDVTDTQYF
TRBD1	TRBV9	NA	TRBJ1-2	CASSEGGTGTNYGYTF
NA	TRBV13	NA	TRBJ2-5	CASSSAGSQETQYF
NA	TRBV18	once	TRBJ2-7	CASSPPGGRVSYEQYF
NA	TRBV15	NA	TRBJ2-6	CATSRATGSGANVLTF
TRBD2	TRBV10-2	NA	TRBJ2-3	CASSDRLAGGTDTQYF
TRBD1	TRBV6-6	once	TRBJ2-2	CASSQQGTGELFF
TRBD1	TRBV5-1	NA	TRBJ2-2	CASSLRARTGGADTGELFF
NA	TRBV19	once	TRBJ2-6	CASSIPGSGANVLTF
TRBD2	TRBV7-9	NA	TRBJ2-7	CASTSASGGYEQYF
TRBD1	TRBV7-9	NA	TRBJ1-2	CSSSVFSRTGAQGYTF
NA	TRBV7-8	few	TRBJ1-5	CASSLGGGQPQHF
NA	TRBV2	NA	TRBJ1-2	CARRTVVGYTF
NA	TRBV19	NA	TRBJ1-1	CASGLVKAFF
NA	TRBV5-1	NA	TRBJ2-2	CASGTTGAGELFF
NA	TRBV7-3	NA	TRBJ2-2	CASSLGAGYGELFF
TRBD1	TRBV27	NA	TRBJ2-5	CASSHQGAQETQYF
TRBD1	TRBV7-2	NA	TRBJ2-3	CASRLTGVSAFRIPDTQYF
TRBD2	TRBV7-8	NA	TRBJ2-7	CASSKEGLAYHEQYF